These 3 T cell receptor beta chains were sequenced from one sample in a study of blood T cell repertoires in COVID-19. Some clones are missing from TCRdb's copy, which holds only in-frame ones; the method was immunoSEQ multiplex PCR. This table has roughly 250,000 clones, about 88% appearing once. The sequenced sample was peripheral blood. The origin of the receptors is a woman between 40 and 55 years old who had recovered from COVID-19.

CDR3 region: CASSPDRANQPQHF. CDR3 nucleotide sequence: TGTGCCAGCAGTCCAGACAGGGCTAATCAGCCCCAGCATTTT. The J gene is TRBJ1-5, the V gene TRBV6-5, with TRBD1 matching over 7 bases. The V segment lost 5 bases and the J segment 4 bases; nucleotides outside the gene matches: 5. From germline, CDR1 is MNHEY and CDR2 SVGAGI. CDR3 size: 14 residues.

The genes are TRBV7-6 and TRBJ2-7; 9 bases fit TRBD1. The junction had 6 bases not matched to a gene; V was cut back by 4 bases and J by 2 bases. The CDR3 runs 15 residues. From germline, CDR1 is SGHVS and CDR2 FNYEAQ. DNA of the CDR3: TGTGCCAGCAGCTCCGGGACAGGGAGACCCTACGAGCAGTACTTC. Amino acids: CASSSGTGRPYEQYF.

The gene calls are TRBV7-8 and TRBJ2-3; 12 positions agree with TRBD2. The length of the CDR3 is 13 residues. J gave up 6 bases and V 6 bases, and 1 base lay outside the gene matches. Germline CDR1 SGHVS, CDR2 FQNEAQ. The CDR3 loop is CASRLAGGDTQYF. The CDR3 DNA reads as TGTGCCAGCAGGCTAGCGGGAGGGGATACGCAGTATTTT.